This T cell receptor (beta chain) is drawn from a study of CD8 T cells in Susac syndrome. Per germline, CDR1 SQVTM and CDR2 ANQGSEA. V dropped 6 bases and J dropped 2; count of bases not matched to a gene: 7. The CDR3 runs to 14 residues. The authors reverse transcribed about 0.5 to 1 ug RNA with random hexamers. The amplification used immunoSEQ multiplex PCR on TCR beta CDR3; it spanned 54 Vbeta and 13 Jbeta. MiXCR, applied by TCRdb to the immunoSEQ multiplex PCR reads, yields one record per CDR3 protein. The sample comprises some 190,000 distinct CDR3 sequences, approximately 94% of which are singletons, and 0.085% to 0.11% rests with the top ten. The study sequenced TCR beta in blood CD8+ and CD4+ T cells. TEMRA cells were FACS-enriched, and CD8+ and CD4+ T cells were isolated negatively.

Sequenced sample: CD4+ T cells from PBMCs. The chain carries TRBV29-1 and TRBJ2-3; 8 nucleotides align to TRBD1. The receptor's source is a human donor in good health. CDR3 in DNA: TGCAGCGTCCGACAGGGGTTCCCCACAGATACGCAGTATTTT. Protein: CSVRQGFPTDTQYF.